The TCR beta chain described here comes from a study of T cells in Graves' hyperthyroidism and ophthalmopathy. Study background: Any treatment followed the collection of peripheral blood at initial diagnosis.

V shed 3 bases, J shed 2 bases, and the junction held 6 bases outside the gene matches. Germline CDR1 reads SGHVS; CDR2 reads FNYEAQ. This CDR3 comprises 17 residues. Researchers took RNA transcripts and amplified the TCR beta CDR3 regions from them. HTBI primers were employed in a first-round RT-PCR of the TCR CDR3. TCRdb redid the calling of the multiplex PCR reads with MiXCR, one entry per CDR3 protein. The sample lists about 690,000 distinct CDR3 sequences; roughly a sixth were seen once. It was uncontrolled infection, other autoimmune disease, pregnancy or lactation that excluded patients. The receptor's source is a man aged 45 to 65 with Graves' hyperthyroidism. The sample comprised blood. The V and J genes are TRBV7-6 and TRBJ2-5, with 13 nucleotides matching TRBD2. CDR3 residues: CASSFWTSGSSQETQYF. The CDR3 nucleotides are TGTGCCAGCAGCTTTTGGACTAGCGGGAGCTCTCAAGAGACCCAGTACTTC.